Listed here are 18 T cell receptor beta chains from one sample, sequenced in a study of beta chain features in type 1 diabetes. The isolated RNA, all of it, was reverse transcribed, so expressed TCRB transcripts were what got sequenced. Clones were read by immunoSEQ multiplex PCR, and TCRdb kept only the in-frame ones, dropping some. Of roughly 500,000 clones in the sample, 11% were seen once. Sequences were obtained from naive CD4+ T cells from blood. The receptors were gathered from a woman in her late teens or twenties in good health.

J is TRBJ2-4 and V is TRBV6-6; D ambiguous. Deletions cut 0 bases from V and 3 bases from J, with 12 bases between. This CDR3 has 16 amino acids. CDR1 and CDR2 (germline): MNHNY, SVGAGI (reference sequence). In nucleotides, the CDR3 is TGTGCCAGCAGTTACTCTCGGCAGACCCACAAAAACATTCAGTACTTC. It specifies CASSYSRQTHKNIQYF.

There are a few counts of this clone. The chain couples TRBV7-2 to TRBJ1-4; D gene unclear. This CDR3 is 15 amino acids long. Trimming stripped 6 bases from V and 4 bases from J, with 15 bases between. Germline CDR1 SGHTA, CDR2 FQGNSA. CDR3 sequence reads: CASRLRLGLNEKLFF. In DNA form, the CDR3 reads TGTGCCAGCAGGCTTCGGCTTGGACTTAATGAAAAACTGTTTTTT. The full variable domain, in which reference TRBV7-2 and TRBJ1-4 provide the parts outside the CDR3, is GAGVSQSPSNKVTEKGKDVELRCDPISGHTALYWYRQSLGQGLEFLIYFQGNSAPDKSGLPSDRFSAERTGGSVSTLTIQRTQQEDSAVYLCASRLRLGLNEKLFFGSGTQLSVL.

The chain couples TRBV27 to TRBJ2-1; D is undetermined. CDR1 is MNHEY, CDR2 SMNVEV, per germline (reference sequence). The CDR3 consists of 15 residues. Trimming left V 6 bases short and J 7 bases short, with 19 bases between. The CDR3 here is CASRRPSSGQNEQFF. In DNA form, the CDR3 reads TGTGCCAGCAGACGACCCAGTTCGGGCCAGAATGAGCAGTTCTTC.

This clone was observed a few times. J is TRBJ1-1 and V is TRBV18; possibly TRBD1 for D (5 bases). The CDR3 has 13 residues. V was cut by 4 bases and J by 5 bases, with 11 bases left in between. CDR1 and CDR2 (germline): KGHSH, LQKENI. For the CDR3, the DNA is TGTGCCAGCTCACAGGCAGGGAGGACTGAAGCTTTCTTT. It codes for CASSQAGRTEAFF.

This clone was observed a few times. The V and J genes are TRBV5-6 and TRBJ2-2; the match to TRBD2 covers 12 bases. With V trimmed by 4 bases and J by 8 bases, 6 bases remained unmatched. Germline-derived CDR1 and CDR2 are SGHDT and YYEEEE. This CDR3 has 15 residues. Here the CDR3 DNA reads TGTGCCAGCAGCCTGACTAGCGGGAGATTTGGGGAGCTGTTTTTT. It translates to CASSLTSGRFGELFF.

This chain joins TRBV4-1 and TRBJ2-3; D not resolved. Germline V gene data show CDR1 as MGHRA and CDR2 as YSYEKL. The CDR3 covers 15 residues. V was cut by 6 bases and J by 4 bases, with 17 bases left in between. The CDR3 region is CASSLDGRRADTQYF. DNA for the CDR3: TGCGCCAGCAGTCTCGATGGCCGTAGGGCAGATACGCAGTATTTT.

This clone has just a few counts. CDR3 loop: CATSLGTALYNEQFF. The CDR3 DNA sequence: TGTGCCACCAGTTTAGGAACAGCTCTCTACAATGAGCAGTTCTTC. The chain carries TRBV15 and TRBJ2-1; D uncertain. The CDR3 totals 15 residues. In germline, CDR1 is LNHNV, CDR2 YYDKDF (reference sequence). With 6 bases removed from V and 3 bases from J, the gap between germline ends came to 15 bases.

In DNA, the CDR3 is TGTGCCTGGAGCCGTACCGAAACCCTAGCGGGAGGGTATTCAGAGACCCAGTACTTC. This codes for CAWSRTETLAGGYSETQYF. The chain uses TRBV30 and TRBJ2-5; 12 bases match TRBD2. J was trimmed by 4 bases and V by 3 bases; bases with no gene match: 18. Germline-derived CDR1 and CDR2 are GTSNPN and SVGIG (reference sequence). The CDR3 has 19 amino acids.

This chain uses TRBV10-3 with TRBJ2-7; D may be TRBD1 or TRBD2 (5 bases each). Germline V gene data show CDR1 as ENHRY and CDR2 as SYGVKD. CDR3 length: 13 residues. The V end lost 3 bases, the J end lost 6 bases, and 12 bases lay between the germline ends. CDR3 DNA sequence: TGTGCCATCAGTGAATCGTCTGGGGGCGAGCAGTACTTC. It codes for CAISESSGGEQYF.

This clone was recorded a few times. The V gene is TRBV7-2, the J gene TRBJ1-1, with 7 bases identical to TRBD1. CDR3 size: 13 residues. CDR1 is SGHTA, CDR2 FQGNSA, per germline. The trim removed 5 bases at V and 5 bases at J, leaving 5 bases unmatched. The CDR3 protein is CASSLHRGTEAFF. As DNA, the CDR3 is TGTGCCAGCAGCCTTCACAGGGGTACTGAAGCTTTCTTT. The complete variable domain, with remaining parts taken from reference TRBV7-2 and TRBJ1-1, reads GAGVSQSPSNKVTEKGKDVELRCDPISGHTALYWYRQSLGQGLEFLIYFQGNSAPDKSGLPSDRFSAERTGGSVSTLTIQRTQQEDSAVYLCASSLHRGTEAFFGQGTRLTVV.

V and J are TRBV28 and TRBJ2-3; 7 nucleotides match TRBD2. The CDR3 covers 17 residues. Germline assignment: CDR1 MDHEN and CDR2 SYDVKM. The trim removed 4 bases at V and 2 bases at J, leaving 12 bases unmatched. CDR3 protein: CASSSLRLASLTDTQYF. The CDR3 DNA follows: TGTGCCAGCAGTTCCCTCCGACTAGCTTCGCTCACAGATACGCAGTATTTT.

A few counts support this clone. The rearrangement uses TRBV5-1 and TRBJ1-2; no definite D call. V lost 5 bases and J lost 5, with 16 bases in between. From germline, CDR1 is SGHRS and CDR2 YFSETQ. This CDR3 comprises 14 residues. CDR3 sequence reads: CASSSPEGRYGYTF. The CDR3 DNA reads as TGCGCCAGCAGTTCCCCCGAAGGAAGGTATGGCTACACCTTC.

This clone was found a few times. The chain uses TRBV27 and TRBJ2-6; no reliable D call. The CDR3 has 17 amino acids. Trimming removed 8 bases at V and 1 base at J, with 18 bases between. The germline CDR1 and CDR2 sequences are MNHEY and SMNVEV (reference sequence). CDR3 in DNA: TGTGCCAGCTCCTCAGTCTCCTCTGGGTCTGGGGCCAACGTCCTGACTTTC. It is translated as CASSSVSSGSGANVLTF.

The chain is built from TRBV27 and TRBJ1-2; D possibly corresponds to TRBD1 (5 bases). The CDR3 runs to 15 residues. Trimming removed 6 bases at V and 5 bases at J, with 19 bases between. Germline V gives CDR1 MNHEY, CDR2 SMNVEV (reference sequence). CDR3 nucleotides: TGTGCCAGCAGACTAAAAAGGGACGGTGGGTATGGCTACACCTTC. As protein: CASRLKRDGGYGYTF.

This clone was counted only a few times. V gene TRBV7-8 combines with J gene TRBJ1-4; D ambiguous. V was clipped by 1 base and J by 7 bases, with 13 bases between them. The length of the CDR3 is 15 residues. CDR1 and CDR2 from the germline V gene are SGHVS and FQNEAQ. The CDR3, as DNA: TGTGCCAGCAGCTTAGTTCGGGGTTTTGGTGAAAAACTGTTTTTT. This gives the protein CASSLVRGFGEKLFF.

V gene TRBV5-4 combines with J gene TRBJ2-1; D is tentatively TRBD1 or TRBD2 (5 bases each). Per germline, CDR1 SGHNT and CDR2 YYREEE (reference sequence). With 0 bases removed from V and 4 bases from J, the gap between germline ends came to 8 bases. The CDR3 runs 14 residues. For the CDR3, the DNA is TGTGCCAGCAGCTTGGGGGGGTCTTACAATGAGCAGTTCTTC. This gives the protein CASSLGGSYNEQFF. Full variable domain (missing parts from reference TRBV5-4 and TRBJ2-1): ETGVTQSPTHLIKTRGQQVTLRCSSQSGHNTVSWYQQALGQGPQFIFQYYREEENGRGNFPPRFSGLQFPNYSSELNVNALELDDSALYLCASSLGGSYNEQFFGPGTRLTVL.

The V call is TRBV10-3, the J call TRBJ2-1, with D unclear. The CDR3 has 12 amino acids. Per the germline V gene, CDR1 is ENHRY and CDR2 is SYGVKD. The ends were cut back, 1 base at V and 7 bases at J, with 5 bases in the middle. CDR3 sequence: CAISEYQNEQFF. The CDR3 DNA sequence: TGTGCCATCAGTGAGTATCAAAATGAGCAGTTCTTC.

This clone has just a few counts. The CDR3 sequence: CASTLGGGTGYEQYF. The CDR3 bases are TGTGCCAGTACCCTCGGCGGGGGGACAGGGTACGAGCAGTACTTC. This chain links TRBV19 with TRBJ2-7, with a possible D match to TRBD1 (9 bases). Per germline, CDR1 LNHDA and CDR2 SQIVND (reference sequence). The V gene lost 7 bases and the J gene lost 4 bases, with 20 bases spanning the gap. The CDR3 spans 15 residues.